This T cell receptor beta chain appears in the sequencing data of a study of CD8 T cells in Susac syndrome. A quantity of about 0.45 to 1 ug RNA underwent reverse transcription using random hexamers. From the immunoSEQ multiplex PCR reads, TCRdb called clonotypes with MiXCR, one entry per CDR3 protein. Of approximately 110,000 distinct CDR3 sequences listed, approximately 95% are singletons. The V end lost 4 bases, the J end lost 2 bases, and 9 bases lay between the germline ends. CDR3 size: 14 residues. Looked up from germline, CDR1 is SGHDN and CDR2 is FVKESK. The chain has TRBV14 and TRBJ1-3; possibly TRBD1 for D (6 bases). Source material: CD8+ T cells from PBMCs. This sequence originates from a human donor with multiple sclerosis. CDR3 nucleotides: TGTGCCAGCAGCCCACAGGGACCTGGAAACACCATATATTTT. Translated, it gives CASSPQGPGNTIYF.